The rows below give T cell receptor beta chains drawn from one sample of a study of cytomegalovirus exposure and HLA in healthy donors. Clones were sequenced by immunoSEQ multiplex PCR, and TCRdb holds only the in-frame ones, with some missing. The table has over 150,000 clones, about four fifths seen once. Sequencing was carried out using PBMCs. The receptors here all came from a woman aged 45-59 years in good health and CMV-seronegative. Each CDR3 is given without its conserved first and last residue.

j_call v_call cdr3_aa
TRBJ2-1 TRBV5-4 ASSGRAGNEQF
TRBJ2-7 TRBV28 ASSLAWLTYEQY
TRBJ1-1 TRBV30 AWSADRTGGTEAF
TRBJ1-2 TRBV7-2 ASSLNRVGGYT
TRBJ1-2 TRBV4-3 ASSQDLAGGGYGYT
TRBJ2-5 TRBV5-1 ASSVSGTMLETQY
TRBJ1-6 TRBV4-3 ASSPMPGGPYSPLH
TRBJ1-1 TRBV6-1 ASSAQGSNTEAF
TRBJ1-1 TRBV5-1 ASSYGAGTANTEAF
TRBJ1-1 TRBV28 ASRPTGSTEAF
TRBJ1-3 TRBV6-1 ASSEAWPNSGNTIY
TRBJ1-1 TRBV6-5 ASKPMDRAPEAF
TRBJ2-3 TRBV4-3 ASSRASYASYTQY
TRBJ2-5 TRBV7-9 ASSLDRGGWETQY
TRBJ1-1 TRBV27 ASSPRSRRDRTEAF
TRBJ2-1 TRBV30 AFEWLAGGNEQF
TRBJ2-3 TRBV29-1 SACRGICTDTQY
TRBJ1-1 TRBV7-9 ASSPPGQGTMMR
TRBJ2-3 TRBV5-4 ASSRRLAGGSTDTQY
TRBJ2-2 TRBV2 ASKEDTGELF
TRBJ1-5 TRBV6-6 ASSLGQGVQPQH
TRBJ1-1 TRBV15 ATSRDRSKSTEAF
TRBJ1-3 TRBV6-6 ASRWDRVSGNTIY
TRBJ2-3 TRBV27 ASSISGGAGADTQY
TRBJ2-7 TRBV7-9 ASSFPRQGAHEQY
TRBJ2-7 TRBV7-2 ASSLESGNLEQY